Listed here is a single TCR beta chain. Its antigen is currently not known. Qualities for individual bases were not recorded, and no much larger clone is one base off. This sample is drawn from a study of Ad26.COV2.S vaccination and SARS-CoV-2 variants (dated by TCRdb to the early 2020s). General notes on the study: Donors in the vaccine arm were drawn from COV1001, a phase I-IIa trial of Ad26.COV2.S in healthy adults that was multicentre, randomized, double-blind and placebo-controlled. Ad26.COV2.S was administered intramuscularly at a dose of 5x10^10 or 1x10^11 viral particles, either as one shot or as two shots given 56 days apart. The specificity and breadth of SARS-CoV-2-reactive T cell receptors after Ad26.COV2.S vaccination were assessed by TCRbeta repertoire sequencing. The TCR-sequenced set comprised approximately 32 samples: some 19 Ad26.COV2.S vaccine recipients, 5 placebo recipients and 8 SARS-CoV-2 convalescent individuals. Trial participants were randomized into five groups of five, in which low-dose or high-dose Ad26.COV2.S was given once or twice, or placebo was given on both occasions. Blinding of investigators to trial group allocation was maintained during experiments and outcome assessment.

TCRbeta CDR3 regions were sequenced with the immunoSEQ Assay. After extraction, genomic DNA underwent amplification by bias-controlled multiplex PCR, followed by high-throughput sequencing. Per the authors' processing: To quantify the absolute abundance of each unique TCRbeta CDR3 region, sequences were collapsed and filtered. T cell fraction was estimated by normalization of TCRbeta template counts to usable DNA, with usable DNA being measured through amplification of reference genes present in all nucleated cells. Repertoire TCRs were annotated as SARS-CoV-2-specific by exact matching of V gene, CDR3 amino acid sequence and J gene to a known reactive TCR set. The reference SARS-CoV-2 TCR set was derived from MIRA and filtered for enrichment in COVID-19-positive ImmuneCODE repertoires, a step that removed public or cross-reactive TCRs. Using the MIRA antigens, annotated TCRs were further analysed by specific ORF or by position within an ORF. Depth was the summed frequency of annotated unique rearrangements, while breadth was defined as annotated unique rearrangements over total unique productive rearrangements. Two-sided Wilcoxon rank-sum tests were applied when comparing TCR breadth between groups. TCRdb carries this immuneACCESS record with in-frame sequences only. Its versions omit some clonotypes, under half of them owing to an unresolved V gene in the studies checked, with the rest unexplained. V and J calls and clone size are copied from that table; D and trimming were computed from the DNA. The sample table shows 350,000 to 500,000 clones, and about nine tenths are seen once. Approximately 4.5% of the sample belongs to the ten largest clones.

The full study reports these points: It was noted by the authors that total T cell responses may have been underestimated by the TCR breadth and depth analyses. Comparable non-spike TCR breadth was observed between vaccine and placebo recipients, consistent with only spike being contained in the vaccine. After vaccination, substantial breadth of spike-specific CD8+ and CD4+ T cell responses was reported. Compared with placebo recipients, Ad26.COV2.S recipients showed higher spike-specific TCR breadth (P = 0.0014). The study lacked the statistical power to compare responses across vaccine doses or regimens.

The intended sense of this specimen's treatment or condition label: around 19 received Ad26.COV2.S at low or high dose, single or two shots; roughly 5 received placebo; per-sample allocation not given. Repertoires of vaccine and placebo recipients were sequenced from samples collected on day 63 after the first injection. Between 29 July and 7 August 2020, Cohort 1b enrolled some 25 adults aged 18-55 years at one site in Boston, USA. Ad26.COV2.S was a replication-incompetent adenovirus type 26 vector expressing a prefusion-stabilized SARS-CoV-2 spike protein from the original Wuhan strain. At the junction V is shortened by 2 bases and J by 5 bases, with 8 bases in between. From the cysteine up to the phenylalanine, the CDR3 has a length of 13 residues. Only CDR3 DNA remains: 39 bases, in frame from the first base. The germline V gene provides CDR1 SGHTA and CDR2 FQGNSA.

The V and J segments used are TRBV7-2 and TRBJ2-3; no D gene is confidently identified. The sequencing here drew on peripheral blood, taken in a trial of Ad26.COV2.S vaccine versus placebo. The TCR sequence derives from a person between 18 and 65 years old who received the Ad26.COV2.S COVID-19 vaccine or a placebo. The CDR3 sequence is CASSLNSVDTQYF. The DNA sequence is given as TGTGCCAGCAGCTTAAACAGTGTAGATACGCAGTATTTT. With all but the CDR3 taken from the reference TRBV7-2 and TRBJ2-3 genes, the full variable domain is: GAGVSQSPSNKVTEKGKDVELRCDPISGHTALYWYRQSLGQGLEFLIYFQGNSAPDKSGLPSDRFSAERTGGSVSTLTIQRTQQEDSAVYLCASSLNSVDTQYFGPGTRLTVL.